The 28 T cell receptor beta chains in this list originate from one sample, sequenced in a study of cytomegalovirus exposure and HLA in healthy donors. Use of 60 Vbeta and 13 Jbeta primers characterized the PCR. The data were produced by immunoSEQ multiplex PCR, yet TCRdb's version contains in-frame clones alone and is incomplete. The table has about 140,000 clones, 70% to 80% seen once. Sequenced: PBMCs. The source is a female donor in good health and CMV-seronegative.

The chain recombines TRBV6-1 with TRBJ2-7, with a weak D call TRBD2 (7 bases). Germline V lookup: CDR1 MNHNS, CDR2 SASEGT. V gave up 3 bases and J gave up 9 bases, with 18 bases separating them. The CDR3 extends over 14 amino acids. CDR3 protein: CASSERQAGARQYF. In nucleotides, the CDR3 is TGTGCCAGCAGTGAGAGACAGGCGGGGGCAAGGCAGTACTTC.

The chain couples TRBV19 to TRBJ2-5; 9 positions agree with TRBD2. Unmatched junction bases numbered 14, after V lost 2 bases and J lost 4 bases. The CDR3 covers 18 residues. From germline, CDR1 is LNHDA and CDR2 SQIVND (reference sequence). This CDR3 reads CASSIKRARGGRGETQYF. CDR3 DNA: TGTGCCAGTAGTATAAAGCGCGCGCGGGGGGGCCGAGGAGAGACCCAGTACTTC.

In its sample, this clone was seen a few times. The chain couples TRBV25-1 to TRBJ1-1, with 7 bases fitting TRBD1. This CDR3 spans 16 amino acids. Germline CDR1 is MGHDK and CDR2 is SYGVNS. After removal of 7 bases from V and 0 bases from J, the junction contained 11 bases not matched to a gene. The CDR3 loop is CASTSLGGGLNTEAFF. The DNA of the CDR3 is TGTGCCAGCACCTCCCTAGGGGGCGGACTGAACACTGAAGCTTTCTTT.

The chain couples TRBV27 to TRBJ2-6; D possibly corresponds to TRBD2 (5 bases). V was trimmed by 3 bases and J by 0 bases, leaving 6 bases between them. CDR3 size: 15 residues. Germline values: CDR1 MNHEY, CDR2 SMNVEV (reference sequence). The CDR3 nucleotides read TGTGCCAGCAGTTTCGCGGGCTCTGGGGCCAACGTCCTGACTTTC. Residues: CASSFAGSGANVLTF.

The J gene is TRBJ1-1, the V gene TRBV7-2; a weak D match, TRBD1 (5 bases). The germline V gene encodes CDR1 SGHTA and CDR2 FQGNSA. V was clipped by 5 bases and J by 3 bases, with 16 bases between them. CDR3 length: 15 residues. The CDR3 sequence is CASSHDGRAHTEAFF. As DNA, the CDR3 is TGTGCCAGCAGCCATGACGGCAGGGCCCACACTGAAGCTTTCTTT.

V gene TRBV5-1 combines with J gene TRBJ2-7, with 8 bases fitting TRBD1. The CDR3 has 14 amino acids. After removal of 0 bases from V and 2 bases from J, the junction contained 1 base not matched to a gene. Germline V lookup: CDR1 SGHRS, CDR2 YFSETQ. The CDR3 DNA reads as TGCGCCAGCAGCTTGGTGGACAGGGCCTACGAGCAGTACTTC. Its protein is CASSLVDRAYEQYF.

This clone has a handful of counts. The V call is TRBV29-1, the J call TRBJ2-3; D perhaps matches TRBD1 (5 bases). CDR3 size: 12 residues. Trimming pared 6 bases from V and 4 bases from J, leaving 11 bases between. The germline gives CDR1 SQVTM, CDR2 ANQGSEA. DNA for the CDR3: TGCAGCGTAGGGGTAGGGGCAGATACGCAGTATTTT. Its protein is CSVGVGADTQYF.

This clone was observed a handful of times. The chain couples TRBV5-1 to TRBJ2-2; D uncertain. V lost 0 bases and J lost 7, with 10 bases in between. CDR3 length equals 14 residues. Germline CDR1 SGHRS, CDR2 YFSETQ. DNA for the CDR3: TGCGCCAGCAGCTTGGAAGGTACGGGCGGGGAGCTGTTTTTT. This sequence encodes CASSLEGTGGELFF.

The rearrangement uses TRBV18 and TRBJ2-5, with D possibly matching TRBD2 (5 bases). Trimming removed 5 bases at V and 4 bases at J, with 11 bases between. Germline V gene sequence: CDR1 KGHSH, CDR2 LQKENI. This CDR3 has 13 amino acids. CDR3 loop: CASSSALGETQYF. DNA of the CDR3: TGTGCCAGCTCATCAGCACTAGGAGAGACCCAGTACTTC.

The chain links TRBV7-8 to TRBJ1-1, with D unresolved. The CDR3 has 14 residues. CDR1 is SGHVS and CDR2 is FQNEAQ in the germline V gene. V gave up 1 base and J gave up 7 bases, with 13 bases separating them. Here the CDR3 DNA reads TGTGCCAGCAGCTTAGAAGGCCGGCGGGATGAAGCTTTCTTT. It codes for CASSLEGRRDEAFF.

The gene calls are TRBV7-9 and TRBJ2-7, with 8 positions matching TRBD2. The germline CDR1 and CDR2 sequences are SEHNR and FQNEAQ (reference sequence). The CDR3 contains 15 residues. Trimming at V came to 1 base and at J to 6 bases, leaving 8 bases not matched to a gene. The CDR3 DNA follows: TGTGCCAGCAGCTTAGAGGCAGCGGGAGAGACCGAGCAGTACTTC. As protein: CASSLEAAGETEQYF.

The CDR3 DNA reads as TGTGCCAGCAGTCGAGCGGACTATTACAATGAGCAGTTCTTC. Translated: CASSRADYYNEQFF. The genes are TRBV27 and TRBJ2-1, with D possibly matching TRBD2 (6 bases). V was clipped by 5 bases and J by 4 bases, with 12 bases between them. The CDR3 covers 14 residues. Germline assignment: CDR1 MNHEY and CDR2 SMNVEV (reference sequence).

This clone was detected a few times. V gene TRBV6-5 combines with J gene TRBJ1-2; 7 bases are shared with TRBD1. The CDR3 sequence is 13 residues long. V was pared by 1 base and J by 8 bases, with 4 bases of the junction left unmatched. Looked up from germline, CDR1 is MNHEY and CDR2 is SVGAGI. The CDR3 region is CASSYYDREGYTF. CDR3 sequence (DNA): TGTGCCAGCAGTTACTATGACAGGGAGGGCTACACCTTC.

The V and J genes are TRBV5-8 and TRBJ2-1; tentatively, D is TRBD2 (7 bases). Trimming cost V 0 bases and J 8 bases, with 24 bases left between them. This CDR3 has 18 amino acids. The germline gives CDR1 SGHTS, CDR2 YDEGEE. For the CDR3, the DNA is TGTGCCAGCAGCTTGGCGGCAGGGGACGACCGGGGGGTAGATGAGCAGTTCTTC. Protein product: CASSLAAGDDRGVDEQFF.

This chain connects TRBV29-1 to TRBJ2-1; maybe TRBD1 (5 bases). V lost 6 bases and J 6 bases, leaving 12 bases between the germline ends. The CDR3 consists of 12 residues. Germline CDR1 SQVTM, CDR2 ANQGSEA. The CDR3 sequence is CSVAQGTNEQFF. CDR3 coding DNA: TGCAGCGTGGCTCAGGGCACCAATGAGCAGTTCTTC.

This chain uses TRBV27 with TRBJ1-4; possibly TRBD1 for D (5 bases). Germline V gene data show CDR1 as MNHEY and CDR2 as SMNVEV (reference sequence). The CDR3 has 18 amino acids. V lost 1 base and J lost 3, with 18 bases in between. Here the CDR3 DNA reads TGTGCCAGCAGTTTATTATTGCAGGGTAGCATAGCTAATGAAAAACTGTTTTTT. Its protein is CASSLLLQGSIANEKLFF.

The genes are TRBV18 and TRBJ1-2, with 8 positions matching TRBD1. Germline CDR1 reads KGHSH; CDR2 reads LQKENI. This CDR3 contains 14 residues. J lost 3 bases, V lost 4 bases, and 4 bases had no gene match. CDR3 nucleotide sequence: TGTGCCAGCTCACTCCCGGACAGGGACTATGGCTACACCTTC. This codes for CASSLPDRDYGYTF.

The chain combines TRBV9 with TRBJ2-2; D ambiguous. CDR3 length: 15 residues. Trimming left V 4 bases short and J 7 bases short, with 17 bases between. The germline gives CDR1 SGDLS, CDR2 YYNGEE. The CDR3 DNA is TGTGCCAGCAGCCCTCAGACCGGGTTTAACGGGGAGCTGTTTTTT. As protein: CASSPQTGFNGELFF.

V is TRBV6-1 and J is TRBJ1-4; weak D call: TRBD1 (6 bases). Germline CDR1 reads MNHNS; CDR2 reads SASEGT. This CDR3 spans 17 amino acids. Trimming shortened V by 2 bases and J by 8 bases, and 21 bases separated the two germline ends. CDR3 sequence (DNA): TGTGCCAGCAGTGAACGAGGGAATTCGCTCAGGGGCGAAAAACTGTTTTTT. It encodes CASSERGNSLRGEKLFF.

This clone has more than one count but fewer than ten. The chain employs TRBV2 and TRBJ1-5; TRBD1 might be the D (6 bases). This CDR3 has 13 residues. V lost 9 bases and J 0 bases, leaving 9 bases between the germline ends. Germline values: CDR1 SNHLY, CDR2 FYNNEI. Here the CDR3 DNA reads TGTGCCAGTCGGACAGATAGCAATCAGCCCCAGCATTTT. It codes for CASRTDSNQPQHF. The variable domain in full, completed from reference TRBV2 and TRBJ1-5, reads EPEVTQTPSHQVTQMGQEVILRCVPISNHLYFYWYRQILGQKVEFLVSFYNNEISEKSEIFDDQFSVERPDGSNFTLKIRSTKLEDSAMYFCASRTDSNQPQHFGDGTRLSIL.

The V and J genes are TRBV9 and TRBJ2-1; D possibly corresponds to TRBD1 (6 bases). CDR1 and CDR2 from the germline V gene are SGDLS and YYNGEE. The V end was cut by 1 base, the J end by 9 bases, with 14 bases between. The CDR3 consists of 14 residues. The chain's CDR3 is CASSVQGTVGEQFF. In DNA, the CDR3 is TGTGCCAGCAGCGTACAGGGGACGGTCGGTGAGCAGTTCTTC.

This chain links TRBV5-1 with TRBJ2-3, with D maybe TRBD2 (5 bases). Germline CDR1 reads SGHRS; CDR2 reads YFSETQ. Trimming removed 9 bases at V and 6 bases at J, with 14 bases between. The CDR3 runs 12 residues. This CDR3 reads CAKGRGPDTQYF. Written as DNA, the CDR3 is TGCGCCAAGGGTCGCGGGCCGGATACGCAGTATTTT.

The rearrangement joins TRBV9 to TRBJ2-3; tentative D call: TRBD2 (5 bases). This CDR3 is 15 amino acids long. Trimming pared 4 bases from V and 4 bases from J, leaving 16 bases between. Germline V gene lookup returns CDR1 SGDLS and CDR2 YYNGEE. CDR3 DNA: TGTGCCAGCAGCCCCTGGGCGGAGGCGGCAGATACGCAGTATTTT. This encodes CASSPWAEAADTQYF.

In its sample, this clone ranks as medium-sized. The chain has TRBV5-1 and TRBJ1-4; D gene uncertain. V lost 4 bases to trimming and J lost 2 bases, with 12 bases between them. The CDR3 covers 15 residues. CDR1 and CDR2 (germline): SGHRS, YFSETQ. CDR3: CASSVEGRTNEKLFF. CDR3 nucleotide sequence: TGCGCCAGCAGCGTAGAGGGCAGGACTAATGAAAAACTGTTTTTT.

V and J are TRBV5-1 and TRBJ1-2, with TRBD1 matching 9 bases. The V and J ends lost 4 bases and 3 bases, in that order; junction bases with no gene match: 10. The CDR3 has 16 amino acids. The germline V gene has CDR1 SGHRS and CDR2 YFSETQ. CDR3 loop: CASSQTGQGGDYGYTF. CDR3 coding DNA: TGCGCCAGCAGCCAAACGGGACAGGGAGGGGACTATGGCTACACCTTC. The variable domain in full, completed from reference TRBV5-1 and TRBJ1-2, reads KAGVTQTPRYLIKTRGQQVTLSCSPISGHRSVSWYQQTPGQGLQFLFEYFSETQRNKGNFPGRFSGRQFSNSRSEMNVSTLELGDSALYLCASSQTGQGGDYGYTFGSGTRLTVV.

This clone was found once. The chain combines TRBV21-1 with TRBJ2-1; TRBD1 is the table's D call and was not checked against the DNA. TRBV21-1 is noted as a pseudogene. The CDR3 sequence is 15 residues long. This CDR3 reads CASSKVRTRPGEQFF. The CDR3 DNA reads as TGTGCCAGCAGCAAAGTAAGGACACGTCCAGGAGAGCAGTTCTTC.

The chain couples TRBV25-1 to TRBJ1-2; D is perhaps TRBD1 (5 bases). Per the germline V gene, CDR1 is MGHDK and CDR2 is SYGVNS. V was shortened by 7 bases and J by 4 bases, with 16 bases between the two germline ends. The CDR3 runs to 14 residues. The CDR3 bases are TGTGCCAGCAACCCCCCAGGGCAGCTCTATGGCTACACCTTC. Its translation is CASNPPGQLYGYTF.

The rearrangement uses TRBV11-3 and TRBJ1-1; 7 bases match TRBD1. V dropped 5 bases and J dropped 7; count of bases not matched to a gene: 4. CDR1 is SGHNT and CDR2 is YENEEA in the germline V gene. The CDR3 length is 12 residues. The CDR3 nucleotides read TGTGCCAGCAGCAACCGGGACAGTGAAGCTTTCTTT. Translating it yields CASSNRDSEAFF.